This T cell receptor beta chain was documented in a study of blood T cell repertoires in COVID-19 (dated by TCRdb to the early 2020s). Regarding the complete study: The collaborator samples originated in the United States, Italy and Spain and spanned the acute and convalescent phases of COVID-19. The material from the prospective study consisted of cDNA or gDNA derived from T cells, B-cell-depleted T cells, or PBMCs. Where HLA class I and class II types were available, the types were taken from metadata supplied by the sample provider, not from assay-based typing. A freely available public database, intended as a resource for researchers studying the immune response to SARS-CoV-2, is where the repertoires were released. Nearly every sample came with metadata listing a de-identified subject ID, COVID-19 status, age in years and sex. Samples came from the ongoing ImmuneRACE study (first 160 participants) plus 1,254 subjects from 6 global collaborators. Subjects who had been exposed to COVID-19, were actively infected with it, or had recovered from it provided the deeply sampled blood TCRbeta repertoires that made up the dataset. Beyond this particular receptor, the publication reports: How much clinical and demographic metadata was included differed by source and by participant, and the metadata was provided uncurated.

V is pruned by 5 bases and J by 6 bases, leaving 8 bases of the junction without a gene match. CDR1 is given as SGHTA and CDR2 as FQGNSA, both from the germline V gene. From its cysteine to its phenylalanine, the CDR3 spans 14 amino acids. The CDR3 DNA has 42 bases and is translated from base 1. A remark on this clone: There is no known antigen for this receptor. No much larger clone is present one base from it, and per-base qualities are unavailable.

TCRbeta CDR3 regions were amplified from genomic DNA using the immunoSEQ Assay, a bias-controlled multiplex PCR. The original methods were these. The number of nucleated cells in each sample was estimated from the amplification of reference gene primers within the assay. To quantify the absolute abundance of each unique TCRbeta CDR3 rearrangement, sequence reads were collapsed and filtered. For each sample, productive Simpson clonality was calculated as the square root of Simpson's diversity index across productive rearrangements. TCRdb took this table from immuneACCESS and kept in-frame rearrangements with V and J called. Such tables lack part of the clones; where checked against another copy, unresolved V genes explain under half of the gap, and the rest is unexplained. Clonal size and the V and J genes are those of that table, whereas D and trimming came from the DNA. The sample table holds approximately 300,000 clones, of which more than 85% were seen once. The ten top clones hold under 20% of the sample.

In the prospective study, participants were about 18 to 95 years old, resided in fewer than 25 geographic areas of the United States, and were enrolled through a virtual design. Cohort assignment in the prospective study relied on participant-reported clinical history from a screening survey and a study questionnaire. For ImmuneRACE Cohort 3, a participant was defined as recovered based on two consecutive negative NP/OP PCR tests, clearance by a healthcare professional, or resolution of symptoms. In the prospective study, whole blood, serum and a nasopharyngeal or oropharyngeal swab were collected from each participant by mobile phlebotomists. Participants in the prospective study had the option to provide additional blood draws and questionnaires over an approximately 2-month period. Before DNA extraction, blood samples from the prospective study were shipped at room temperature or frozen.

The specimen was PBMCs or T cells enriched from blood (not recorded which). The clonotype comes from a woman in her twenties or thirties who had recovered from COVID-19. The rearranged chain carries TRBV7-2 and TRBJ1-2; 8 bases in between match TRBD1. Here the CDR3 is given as CASSSRTGINGYTF. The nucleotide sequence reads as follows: TGTGCCAGCAGCAGCAGGACAGGGATTAATGGCTACACCTTC.